This T cell receptor beta chain was sequenced during a study of CD8+CD57+ T cells in acquired aplastic anemia. Study-wide background: DNA per sorted CD4+ or CD8+ sample ranged about 0.2 to 30 ug, averaging around 3 ug. CD4+ cell libraries from healthy donors averaged about 10.8 million reads. Study-wide results and limits: Over 25 shared CD8+ CDR3s appeared highly expressed within patients' immunodominant clones.

Genomic DNA acted as the template from which TCR beta VDJ combination and CDR3 sequence profiling were carried out. A single record per CDR3 protein comes from TCRdb applying MiXCR to the reads. Here the sample spans around 200,000 distinct CDR3 sequences, less than 65% being singletons. This clonotype was detected many times. Its antigen is not known. The germline gives CDR1 MNHNS, CDR2 SASEGT. This CDR3 spans 13 amino acids. The V and J ends lost 6 bases and 4 bases, in that order; junction bases with no gene match: 4. Sequenced sample: sorted CD4+, CD8+, or CD8+CD57+ T cells (not recorded which) from PBMCs. The genes are TRBV6-1 and TRBJ1-2; 8 nucleotides line up with TRBD1. The sequence derives from a human donor in good health, serving as a control. CDR3 nucleotide sequence: TGTGCCAGCAGGGGGACAGGATTCTATGGCTACACCTTC. Protein: CASRGTGFYGYTF.